Below, one TCR beta chain is given with its context. Its antigen is not known. Clones were read by immunoSEQ multiplex PCR, and TCRdb kept only the in-frame ones, dropping some. The data show around 25,000 clones, with approximately 78% seen just once and roughly 1.1% held by the top ten. Trimming cost V 4 bases and J 1 base, with 17 bases left between them. Germline CDR1 SGDLS, CDR2 YYNGEE. The CDR3 length is 16 residues. This entry belongs to a study of follicular helper T cells after annual influenza vaccination. Looking at the study overall: Across the 2013-2014, 2014-2015 and 2015-2016 vaccination seasons, some subjects were resampled.

Regarding the study as a whole: Plasmablast frequency change correlated with clonality change in ICOS+CD38+ cTfh.

The time point was: 2014-2015 season, pre-vaccination. This clonotype originated in an adult who received the influenza vaccine. Sequencing used CXCR5+ CD38- circulating T follicular helper cells from blood, obtained on the day of influenza vaccination. This sample's subset: circulating Tfh, non-naive CD4+CXCR5+PD-1+ (ICOS+CD38+ or ICOS-CD38-). The genes are TRBV9 and TRBJ1-1, with D tentatively TRBD1 (5 bases). The CDR3, as DNA: TGTGCCAGCAGCCCCCGGATGCCGGGGGGGAACACTGAAGCTTTCTTT. Translation gives CASSPRMPGGNTEAFF.